Following are 6 T cell receptor beta chains from one sample sequenced in a study of CD8 T cells in ankylosing spondylitis (dated by TCRdb to the late 2010s). The library was prepared using 5' RACE. Sequencing instrument: Illumina MiSeq. In-frame beta chains were kept once TCRdb had trimmed the public reads at Q25 with fastp and called clones with MiXCR. Rows are unified per CDR3 protein, each entry keeping the most common DNA and genes. This sample comprises 25,000 to 30,000 distinct CDR3 sequences, 7.9% of them detected only once. In total, the top ten clones hold 25% to 35% of the sample. The sequencing input was blood. These receptors were collected from a male donor with ankylosing spondylitis or in good health (not recorded which).

This clonotype was seen only a few times. J is TRBJ1-4 and V is TRBV29-1; D perhaps matches TRBD1 (5 bases). The CDR3 runs to 12 residues. CDR1 SQVTM and CDR2 ANQGSEA come from the germline V gene. V gave up 3 bases and J gave up 10 bases, with 12 bases separating them. The CDR3 DNA reads as TGCAGCGTTGACGGATCGGGGGGAAAACTGTTTTTT. Encoded protein: CSVDGSGGKLFF. The variable domain in full, completed from reference TRBV29-1 and TRBJ1-4, reads SAVISQKPSRDICQRGTSLTIQCQVDSQVTMMFWYRQQPGQSLTLIATANQGSEATYESGFVIDKFPISRPNLTFSTLTVSNMSPEDSSIYLCSVDGSGGKLFFGSGTQLSVL.

The rearrangement joins TRBV7-9 to TRBJ2-5, with D possibly being TRBD1 or TRBD2 (5 bases each). This CDR3 comprises 14 residues. V was cut by 4 bases and J by 4 bases, with 13 bases left in between. Looked up from germline, CDR1 is SEHNR and CDR2 is FQNEAQ (reference sequence). The CDR3 nucleotides are TGTGCCAGCAGCTCGGACTTGGGGCGAGAGACCCAGTACTTC. Amino acids: CASSSDLGRETQYF.

The CDR3 coding sequence is TGTGCCAGCAGTTTAGGCGCCTCCTACGAGCAGTACGTC. Encoded protein: CASSLGASYEQYV. The V and J genes are TRBV27 and TRBJ2-7; D ambiguous. Trimming took 2 bases from V and 0 from J, leaving 5 bases between them. The CDR3 spans 13 residues. Germline lookup yields CDR1 MNHEY and CDR2 SMNVEV (reference sequence).

The chain combines TRBV30 with TRBJ2-5; D is perhaps TRBD1 (5 bases). The germline gives CDR1 GTSNPN, CDR2 SVGIG (reference sequence). Trimming removed 3 bases at V and 7 bases at J, with 9 bases between. This CDR3 spans 11 amino acids. DNA of the CDR3: TGTGCCTGGAGGGACACCGGGACCCAGTACTTC. This codes for CAWRDTGTQYF.

This clonotype was detected only a few times. CDR3 sequence: CAISRDRPSNTGELFF. Written as DNA, the CDR3 is TGTGCCATCAGCCGGGACAGGCCTTCGAACACCGGGGAGCTGTTTTTT. This rearrangement joins TRBV10-3 to TRBJ2-2; 8 nucleotides line up with TRBD1. V was clipped by 6 bases and J by 0 bases; unmatched bases: 6. The CDR3 covers 16 residues. Germline V gives CDR1 ENHRY, CDR2 SYGVKD.

This chain joins TRBV28 and TRBJ2-1; D may be TRBD2 (6 bases). The length of the CDR3 is 14 residues. CDR1 is MDHEN and CDR2 is SYDVKM in the germline V gene. V was pared by 6 bases and J by 3 bases, with 12 bases between. The CDR3 DNA reads as TGTGCCAGCAGGCGCGGGACCGGCTACAATGAGCAGTTCTTC. Translated, it gives CASRRGTGYNEQFF.